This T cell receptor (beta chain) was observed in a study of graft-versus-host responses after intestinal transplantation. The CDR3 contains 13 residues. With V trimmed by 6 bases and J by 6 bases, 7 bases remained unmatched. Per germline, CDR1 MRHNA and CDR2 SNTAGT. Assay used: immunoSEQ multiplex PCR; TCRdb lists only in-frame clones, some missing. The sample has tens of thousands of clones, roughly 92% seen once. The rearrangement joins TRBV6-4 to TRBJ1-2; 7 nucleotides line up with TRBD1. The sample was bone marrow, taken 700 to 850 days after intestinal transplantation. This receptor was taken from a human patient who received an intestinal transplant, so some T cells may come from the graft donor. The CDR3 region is CASSSDRADGYTF. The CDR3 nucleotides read TGTGCCAGCAGCTCCGACAGGGCTGATGGCTACACCTTC.